The sample holds a few counts of the clone carrying this T cell receptor beta chain. Its specificity is unknown. After constant-region reverse-primer amplification, full-length variable regions underwent semi-nested PCR with Nested Universal Primer A. Using its own MiXCR run on the 5' RACE reads, TCRdb lists one record per CDR3 protein. The table records around 37,000 distinct CDR3 sequences, over 25% of them present only once. The memory fraction was CD4+CD45RO+CD25- cells. Germline CDR1 and CDR2: MNHNY and SVGAGI (reference sequence). V lost 6 bases and J 7 bases, leaving 10 bases between the germline ends. The CDR3 runs 12 residues. Study results and limitations: Tumor memory CD4+ T cell TCR gene usage was found to cluster with blood and lymph node memory CD4+ cells and with lymph node naive CD4+ cells. The larger cohort examined one V-J beta rearrangement, not whole repertoires.

The clonotype comes from a female donor with breast cancer. This rearrangement joins TRBV6-6 to TRBJ2-4; possible D gene TRBD1, 6 bases. Sample: memory CD4+ T cells sorted from a lymph node. Sample subset: memory CD4+ T cells, CD4+CD45RO+CD25-. CDR3 nucleotide sequence: TGTGCCAGCAGGGTGCAGGGGAACATTCAGTACTTC. Its protein product is CASRVQGNIQYF.